This is a list of T cell receptor beta chains from one sample in a study of shared clonotypes between healthy human individuals. The repertoire was sequenced with immunoSEQ multiplex PCR; TCRdb's copy has only in-frame clones and lacks some. The table includes 2 million to 2.5 million clones, approximately 94% detected once. The sample was naive CD4+ T cells sorted from blood. The receptors come from a man aged 18 to 29 in good health. Both conserved end residues are part of each CDR3. Fields, in order: D gene, V gene, J gene, clone size, CDR3 DNA, CDR3 protein. D genes are given only for firm matches. Some rows have no size entry. The others give once, few or many, or a class for an expanded clone.

>.|TRBV6-5|TRBJ2-5|.
TGTGCCAGCAGCCGACGGGAGACCCAGTACTTC
CASSRRETQYF
>.|TRBV6-1|TRBJ2-7|.
TGTGCCAGCAAGACAACCGGGACGAATTCCTACGAGCAGTACTTC
CASKTTGTNSYEQYF
>.|TRBV2|TRBJ2-7|once
TGTGCCAGCAAGGGCCCCAGCTCCTACGAGCAGTACTTC
CASKGPSSYEQYF
>.|TRBV4-3|TRBJ1-1|.
TGCGCCAGCAGCCATAAGGCCCCAAACACTGAAGCTTTCTTT
CASSHKAPNTEAFF
>TRBD2|TRBV28|TRBJ2-3|.
TGTGCCAGCAGCGAGGTAGCGGGAGTTGAATCTAGCACAGATACGCAGTATTTT
CASSEVAGVESSTDTQYF
>.|TRBV5-1|TRBJ2-6|.
TGCGCCAGTCGGTCGGAGTCTGGGGCCAACGTCCTGACTTTC
CASRSESGANVLTF
>TRBD1|TRBV5-1|TRBJ2-5|.
TGCGCCAGCAGCTCCGGGACAGGGGGCCGAGAGACCCAGTACTTC
CASSSGTGGRETQYF
>.|TRBV5-1|TRBJ2-7|.
TGCGCCCCGGCCGAGCAGTACTTC
CAPAEQYF
>TRBD1|TRBV6-4|TRBJ2-2|.
TGTGCCAGCAGAAGACAGGGGAACACCGGGGAGCTGTTTTTT
CASRRQGNTGELFF
>.|TRBV5-1|TRBJ2-3|.
TGCGCCAGCAGCCCGGAGGGTAGCACAGATACGCAGTATTTT
CASSPEGSTDTQYF
>TRBD2|TRBV2|TRBJ2-5|.
TGTGCCATCCCAAGGGCGGGGGGTGGTGAGACCCAGTACTTC
CAIPRAGGGETQYF
>.|TRBV29-1|TRBJ1-1|.
TGCAGCGTTGTAGCAAGGGCGGACACTGAAGCTTTCTTT
CSVVARADTEAFF
>.|TRBV30|TRBJ2-1|.
TGTGCCTGGAGTTCGGCCTTTAGCTCCTACAATGAGCAGTTCTTC
CAWSSAFSSYNEQFF
>TRBD1|TRBV5-1|TRBJ2-7|.
TGCGCCAGCAGCTCGGAACAGGGGGCGCGGGGCGAGCAGTACTTC
CASSSEQGARGEQYF
>TRBD2|TRBV6-5|TRBJ2-2|.
TGTGCCAGCAAAGGACTAGCGTGGGACACCGGGGAGCTGTTTTTT
CASKGLAWDTGELFF
>.|TRBV6-5|TRBJ2-1|.
TGTGCCAGCAGTTACAACCGGAACTACAATGAGCAGTTCTTC
CASSYNRNYNEQFF
>TRBD1|TRBV19|TRBJ2-3|.
TGTGCCAGTAGTATGCGGGACAGGGAGGCAGATACGCAGTATTTT
CASSMRDREADTQYF
>TRBD2|TRBV10-3|TRBJ2-3|.
TGTGCCATCAGATTGGGACTAGCGGGGGGCGCAGATACGCAGTATTTT
CAIRLGLAGGADTQYF
>.|TRBV5-4|TRBJ2-5|.
TGTGCCAGCAGTTTCGACAGGTACCAAGAGACCCAGTACTTC
CASSFDRYQETQYF
>.|TRBV5-8|TRBJ2-5|.
TGTGCCAGCAGCCAGGACAGAGAACAAGAGACCCAGTACTTC
CASSQDREQETQYF
>TRBD1|TRBV5-1|TRBJ1-4|.
TGCGCCAGCAAGACAGGGCCAGCAACTAATGAAAAACTGTTTTTT
CASKTGPATNEKLFF
>.|TRBV5-4|TRBJ2-1|once
TGTGCCAGCAGCCCTCAGGGCGGGACCTCCAGCTCCTACAATGAGCAGTTCTTC
CASSPQGGTSSSYNEQFF